One sample yielded the 14 T cell receptor beta chains listed below, sequenced in a study of technical replicates of blood from several donors. Clones were read by immunoSEQ multiplex PCR, and TCRdb kept only the in-frame ones, dropping some. The sample consists of 75,000 to 95,000 clones, approximately 95% of them appearing once. The specimen sequenced was T cells isolated from PBMCs. The source of these receptors is a human donor in good health.

For the CDR3, the DNA is TGTGCCAGCAGCGGGGGGACAGGGATAGTGTCTGAAGCTTTCTTT. It encodes CASSGGTGIVSEAFF. This chain connects TRBV9 to TRBJ1-1; 9 bases are a match to TRBD1. The germline CDR1 and CDR2 sequences are SGDLS and YYNGEE. The CDR3 totals 15 residues. After removal of 3 bases from V and 6 bases from J, the junction contained 9 bases not matched to a gene. The entire variable domain, with the rest obtained from reference TRBV9 and TRBJ1-1, is as follows: DSGVTQTPKHLITATGQRVTLRCSPRSGDLSVYWYQQSLDQGLQFLIQYYNGEERAKGNILERFSAQQFPDLHSELNLSSLELGDSALYFCASSGGTGIVSEAFFGQGTRLTVV.

The sample holds one count of this clone. This chain uses TRBV5-1 with TRBJ2-2, with D perhaps TRBD2 (5 bases). In germline, CDR1 is SGHRS, CDR2 YFSETQ. V shed 4 bases and J shed 5 bases, with 18 bases lying between them. This CDR3 has 16 amino acids. CDR3 nucleotides: TGCGCCAGCAGCCCGGCGACTTCCGGGGTGACCGGGGAGCTGTTTTTT. This encodes CASSPATSGVTGELFF.

This sequence joins TRBV9 and TRBJ1-2; D possibly corresponds to TRBD1 (6 bases). Per the germline V gene, CDR1 is SGDLS and CDR2 is YYNGEE. The CDR3 is 16 residues long. The ends were cut back, 0 bases at V and 4 bases at J, with 16 bases in the middle. CDR3 DNA sequence: TGTGCCAGCAGCGTAGGACAGGCGCCCCTTGTCTATGGCTACACCTTC. Protein sequence: CASSVGQAPLVYGYTF.

The chain uses TRBV28 and TRBJ1-3; 8 bases align to TRBD1. The CDR3 loop spans 15 amino acids. Germline V gene sequence: CDR1 MDHEN, CDR2 SYDVKM. V gave up 3 bases and J gave up 4 bases; unmatched junction bases: 5. The CDR3 coding sequence is TGTGCCAGCAGTTTGCCCGGGGACAGGGGAAACACCATATATTTT. Translation gives CASSLPGDRGNTIYF.

This chain uses TRBV5-6 with TRBJ2-3; 8 bases map to TRBD2. The CDR3 extends over 14 amino acids. Trimming removed 2 bases from V and 5 bases from J; junction bases left unmatched: 4. Germline values: CDR1 SGHDT, CDR2 YYEEEE. The CDR3 bases are TGTGCCAGCAGCTTAAATCTAGCGGGAGATACGCAGTATTTT. This gives the protein CASSLNLAGDTQYF.

The chain recombines TRBV28 with TRBJ2-7, with 11 bases lining up with TRBD2. CDR1 is MDHEN, CDR2 SYDVKM, per germline. The V and J ends lost 7 bases and 5 bases, in that order; junction bases with no gene match: 4. The CDR3 is 13 amino acids. The CDR3 region has the DNA TGTGCCAGCAACCTAGCGGGAGGAAACGAGCAGTACTTC. It is translated as CASNLAGGNEQYF.

V and J are TRBV30 and TRBJ2-1; possibly TRBD1 for D (6 bases). Trimming shortened V by 2 bases and J by 7 bases, and 15 bases separated the two germline ends. Germline V gene data show CDR1 as GTSNPN and CDR2 as SVGIG (reference sequence). The CDR3 totals 14 residues. The CDR3 loop is CAWSRDTPVNEQFF. The CDR3 bases are TGTGCCTGGAGTCGGGACACCCCAGTTAATGAGCAGTTCTTC.

The chain is built from TRBV30 and TRBJ2-7; 7 nucleotides align to TRBD2. V dropped 0 bases and J dropped 5; count of bases not matched to a gene: 10. This CDR3 is built from 15 residues. The germline V gene has CDR1 GTSNPN and CDR2 SVGIG (reference sequence). The CDR3 protein is CAWSVGGRARNEQYF. Written as DNA, the CDR3 is TGTGCCTGGAGTGTGGGAGGGAGGGCCCGGAACGAGCAGTACTTC.

The DNA of the CDR3 is TGTGCCAGCAACCGGGACAGGGTAACAGTGCAGTACTTC. It specifies CASNRDRVTVQYF. This chain uses TRBV28 with TRBJ2-7, with TRBD1 matching 9 bases. Germline V gene sequence: CDR1 MDHEN, CDR2 SYDVKM. The J segment lost 9 bases and the V segment lost 7 bases, leaving 10 bases of the junction unmatched. This CDR3 is 13 amino acids long.

The chain joins TRBV7-3 to TRBJ2-1; 8 bases are shared with TRBD2. V was clipped by 6 bases and J by 8 bases; unmatched bases: 6. The V gene's germline CDR1 is SGHTA and CDR2 FQGTGA. The CDR3 is made up of 13 amino acids. DNA for the CDR3: TGTGCCAGCAGACGGGGACTAGATTATGAGCAGTTCTTC. This gives the protein CASRRGLDYEQFF.

About this clone: Other DNA sequences within the sample encode an identical CDR3. The V call is TRBV29-1, the J call TRBJ1-1; D is unresolved. Germline assignment: CDR1 SQVTM and CDR2 ANQGSEA. CDR3 length equals 10 residues. Deletions cut 6 bases from V and 0 bases from J, with 2 bases between. CDR3 loop: CSVLNTEAFF. The CDR3, as DNA: TGCAGCGTCTTGAACACTGAAGCTTTCTTT.

This chain connects TRBV19 to TRBJ1-4; TRBD1 agrees at 7 bases. Germline lookup yields CDR1 LNHDA and CDR2 SQIVND (reference sequence). This CDR3 is built from 14 residues. V lost 1 base, J lost 6 bases, and 2 bases stayed unmatched. CDR3: CASSIVQGYEKLFF. CDR3 sequence (DNA): TGTGCCAGTAGTATAGTACAGGGGTATGAAAAACTGTTTTTT.

The V and J genes are TRBV6-5 and TRBJ1-1; TRBD1 might be the D (6 bases). Germline V gene sequence: CDR1 MNHEY, CDR2 SVGAGI. V gave up 7 bases and J gave up 5 bases, with 11 bases separating them. The CDR3 length is 12 residues. This chain's CDR3 is CASTQTGTEAFF. CDR3 nucleotide sequence: TGTGCCAGCACCCAAACAGGGACTGAAGCTTTCTTT.

The chain employs TRBV6-6 and TRBJ2-5; a weak D match, TRBD2 (5 bases). Germline values: CDR1 MNHNY, CDR2 SVGAGI (reference sequence). The CDR3 is 13 amino acids. Trimming stripped 5 bases from V and 3 bases from J, with 10 bases between. This chain's CDR3 is CASSPQRKETQYF. In DNA, the CDR3 is TGTGCCAGCAGTCCCCAGCGGAAAGAGACCCAGTACTTC.